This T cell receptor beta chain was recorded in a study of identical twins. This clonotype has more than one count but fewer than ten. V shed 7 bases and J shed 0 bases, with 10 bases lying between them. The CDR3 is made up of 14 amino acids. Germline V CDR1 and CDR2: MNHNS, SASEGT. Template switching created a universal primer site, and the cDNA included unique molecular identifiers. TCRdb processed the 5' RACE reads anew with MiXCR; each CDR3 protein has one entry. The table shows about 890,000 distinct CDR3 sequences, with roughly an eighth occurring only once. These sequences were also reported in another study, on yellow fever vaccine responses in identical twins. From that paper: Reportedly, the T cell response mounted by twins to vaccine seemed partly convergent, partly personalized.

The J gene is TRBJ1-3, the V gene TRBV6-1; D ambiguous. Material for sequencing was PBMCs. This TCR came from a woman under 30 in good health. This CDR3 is CASKGAYSGNTIYF. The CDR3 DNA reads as TGTGCCAGCAAGGGCGCCTACTCTGGAAACACCATATATTTT.